Sequencing of this TCR beta chain was carried out in a study of T cell changes during pregnancy in multiple sclerosis. V lost 1 base and J lost 5, with 12 bases in between. The CDR3 consists of 15 residues. The germline gives CDR1 SGHTA, CDR2 FQGNSA. This table comes from immunoSEQ multiplex PCR, and its TCRdb copy is limited to in-frame clones, with some not included. The repertoire holds roughly 120,000 clones, with 90% to 95% as singletons. The source is a female donor with multiple sclerosis, enrolled in a pregnancy study. Here the sequenced sample was peripheral blood, taken before pregnancy. The chain joins TRBV7-2 to TRBJ1-5; D is ambiguous. CDR3 in DNA: TGTGCCAGCAGCTTAGTTTCTGGCGGGGATCAGCCCCAGCATTTT. Translated: CASSLVSGGDQPQHF.